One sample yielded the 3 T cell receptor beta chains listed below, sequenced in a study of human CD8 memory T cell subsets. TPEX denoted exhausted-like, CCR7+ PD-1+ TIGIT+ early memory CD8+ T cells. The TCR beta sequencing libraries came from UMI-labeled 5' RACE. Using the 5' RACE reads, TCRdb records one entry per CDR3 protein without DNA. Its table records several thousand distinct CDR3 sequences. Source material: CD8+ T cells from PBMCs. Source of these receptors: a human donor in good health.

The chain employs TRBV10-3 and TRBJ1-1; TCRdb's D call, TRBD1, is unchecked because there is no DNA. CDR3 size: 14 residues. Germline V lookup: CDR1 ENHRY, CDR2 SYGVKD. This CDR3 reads CAISERGGDTEAFF.

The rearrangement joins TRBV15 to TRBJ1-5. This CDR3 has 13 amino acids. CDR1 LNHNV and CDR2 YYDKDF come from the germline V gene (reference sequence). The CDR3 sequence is CATSREGGAPQHF.

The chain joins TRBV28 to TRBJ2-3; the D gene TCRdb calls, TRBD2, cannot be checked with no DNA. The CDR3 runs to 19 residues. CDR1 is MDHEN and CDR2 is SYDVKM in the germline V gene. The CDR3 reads CASSSSATPGLRSTDTQYF.